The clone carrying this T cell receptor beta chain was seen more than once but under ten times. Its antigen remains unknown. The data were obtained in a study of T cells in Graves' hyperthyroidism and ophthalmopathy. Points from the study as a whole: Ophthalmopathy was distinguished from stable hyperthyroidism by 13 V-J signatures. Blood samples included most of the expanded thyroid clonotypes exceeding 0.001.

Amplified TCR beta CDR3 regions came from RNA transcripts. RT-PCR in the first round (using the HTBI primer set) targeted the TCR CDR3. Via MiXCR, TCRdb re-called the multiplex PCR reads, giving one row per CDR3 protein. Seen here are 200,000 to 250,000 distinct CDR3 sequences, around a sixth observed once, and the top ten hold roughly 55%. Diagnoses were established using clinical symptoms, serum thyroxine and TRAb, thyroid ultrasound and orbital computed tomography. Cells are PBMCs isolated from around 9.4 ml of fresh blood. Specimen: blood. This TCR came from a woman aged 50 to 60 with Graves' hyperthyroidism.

This CDR3 is CASSPRDSKILGELFF. DNA of the CDR3: TGTGCCAGCAGCCCAAGGGACAGTAAAATCCTCGGGGAGCTGTTTTTT. V gene TRBV7-9 combines with J gene TRBJ2-2; 7 nucleotides align to TRBD1. CDR1 and CDR2 (germline): SEHNR, FQNEAQ (reference sequence). Losses at the gene ends were 5 bases for V and 7 bases for J; bases not matched to a gene: 13. CDR3 length equals 16 residues.